The 32 T cell receptor beta chains below were found in one sample sequenced in a study of CD8+ T cells in alopecia areata. Reverse transcription of extracted RNA yielded cDNA, which provided the sequencing template. Libraries were prepared by immunoSEQ multiplex PCR; TCRdb keeps only in-frame clonotypes and omits some of them. The sample yields approximately 150,000 clones, 55% seen once. Sequenced sample: CD4+ T cells sorted from blood. The receptor set was obtained from a human donor in good health.

The chain is built from TRBV11-1 and TRBJ2-2, with no clear D. V was cut by 4 bases and J by 6 bases, with 9 bases left in between. The CDR3 extends over 13 amino acids. Germline V CDR1 and CDR2: SGHAT, FQDESV (reference sequence). CDR3 sequence reads: CASSSTSAGELFF. The CDR3 bases are TGTGCCAGCAGCTCGACGAGTGCCGGGGAGCTGTTTTTT.

In this sample, this clone turned up once. This sequence joins TRBV30 and TRBJ1-1; weak D call: TRBD1 (6 bases). This CDR3 region has 11 residues. V was clipped by 6 bases and J by 10 bases, with 15 bases between them. Germline values: CDR1 GTSNPN, CDR2 SVGIG (reference sequence). The CDR3 coding sequence is TGTGCCTGCCATCAGGGGCTCGGAGCTTTCTTT. The encoded protein is CACHQGLGAFF.

V is TRBV25-1 and J is TRBJ1-2; D remains unclear. This CDR3 comprises 13 residues. Trimming took off 6 bases at V and 3 bases at J, with 11 bases between the two ends. Germline CDR1 and CDR2: MGHDK and SYGVNS. The CDR3 spells CASSIRRDYGYTF. CDR3 in DNA: TGTGCCAGCAGCATCAGACGCGACTATGGCTACACCTTC.

The chain combines TRBV2 with TRBJ2-7, with 10 bases that match TRBD1. The germline V gene encodes CDR1 SNHLY and CDR2 FYNNEI. Losses at the gene ends were 9 bases for V and 6 bases for J; bases not matched to a gene: 11. The CDR3 totals 14 residues. CDR3 region: CARSPGQGFVEQYF. In DNA, the CDR3 is TGTGCCAGGAGTCCGGGACAGGGGTTTGTCGAGCAGTACTTC.

This clone was observed a few times. The sample carries other DNA sequences with the same CDR3. The rearrangement uses TRBV2 and TRBJ2-7; 8 bases map to TRBD1. The germline V gene has CDR1 SNHLY and CDR2 FYNNEI. Trimming cost V 2 bases and J 4 bases; bases outside gene matches: 4. The CDR3 length is 14 residues. The CDR3 DNA reads TGTGCCAGCAGTGAAAGGACAGGGACATACGAGCAGTACTTC. Translation gives CASSERTGTYEQYF.

The chain couples TRBV29-1 to TRBJ2-5; TRBD1 might be the D (6 bases). Germline V gene lookup returns CDR1 SQVTM and CDR2 ANQGSEA. Trimming left V 0 bases short and J 3 bases short, with 8 bases between. The CDR3 consists of 13 residues. The CDR3 spells CSVEEGGEETQYF. In nucleotides, the CDR3 is TGCAGCGTTGAAGAAGGGGGAGAAGAGACCCAGTACTTC.

V usage is TRBV10-3 and J usage is TRBJ2-7; no clear D. Per the germline V gene, CDR1 is ENHRY and CDR2 is SYGVKD. The CDR3 contains 12 residues. Trimming pared 11 bases from V and 6 bases from J, leaving 17 bases between. The CDR3 DNA sequence: TGTGCCGTCGCCGGGCCCTTGATCGAGCAGTACTTC. Residues: CAVAGPLIEQYF.

V gene TRBV30 combines with J gene TRBJ2-2; D gene uncertain. The V and J ends lost 5 bases and 6 bases respectively, with 7 bases between them. The CDR3 is 11 residues long. From germline, CDR1 is GTSNPN and CDR2 SVGIG (reference sequence). CDR3 coding DNA: TGTGCCTGGGAGCAATCCGGGGAGCTGTTTTTT. This sequence encodes CAWEQSGELFF.

V usage is TRBV6-1 and J usage is TRBJ2-1; weak D call: TRBD2 (6 bases). The CDR3 contains 14 residues. CDR1 and CDR2 (germline): MNHNS, SASEGT. Between the trimmed V and J ends, which lost 7 bases and 6 bases, there was a span of 16 bases. This chain's CDR3 is CASIVELGGNEQFF. CDR3 bases: TGTGCCAGCATCGTCGAACTGGGGGGCAATGAGCAGTTCTTC.

The rearrangement uses TRBV20-1 and TRBJ1-4; D remains unclear. The CDR3 has 11 amino acids. Germline values: CDR1 DFQATT, CDR2 SNEGSKA (reference sequence). V was shortened by 3 bases and J by 7 bases, with 6 bases between the two germline ends. CDR3 sequence: CSASVGEKLFF. The CDR3 DNA reads TGCAGTGCTAGCGTAGGTGAAAAACTGTTTTTT.

The chain carries TRBV15 and TRBJ2-1, with D hard to call. Deletions cut 0 bases from V and 8 bases from J, with 2 bases between. This CDR3 is built from 11 residues. CDR1 LNHNV and CDR2 YYDKDF come from the germline V gene (reference sequence). The DNA for the CDR3 is TGTGCCACCAGCAGAGACGATGAGCAGTTCTTC. Translated: CATSRDDEQFF.

This clone was seen more than once but under ten times. The chain uses TRBV29-1 and TRBJ2-3, with D possibly TRBD2 on 7 matching bases. Germline-derived CDR1 and CDR2 are SQVTM and ANQGSEA. Trimming took off 6 bases at V and 7 bases at J, with 17 bases between the two ends. This CDR3 spans 13 amino acids. The CDR3 region is CSVERGGSNTQYF. DNA of the CDR3: TGCAGCGTCGAGAGGGGGGGCTCAAATACGCAGTATTTT.

This clone came up a few times. The V and J genes are TRBV29-1 and TRBJ2-7; 7 bases align to TRBD2. The CDR3 has 14 amino acids. V lost 6 bases and J lost 1; bases outside the gene matches: 9. Germline CDR1 and CDR2: SQVTM and ANQGSEA. The CDR3 DNA reads TGCAGCGTGGGGGGGGACTCCCGGTCCTACGAGCAGTACTTC. Its translation is CSVGGDSRSYEQYF.

CDR3 amino acids: CSVGQGAHEQYF. The CDR3 nucleotides read TGCAGCGTGGGACAGGGGGCCCACGAGCAGTACTTC. The chain uses TRBV29-1 and TRBJ2-7; 12 bases fit TRBD1. The CDR3 runs to 12 residues. Germline lookup yields CDR1 SQVTM and CDR2 ANQGSEA. V was clipped by 6 bases and J by 5 bases; unmatched bases: 2.

The rearrangement joins TRBV29-1 to TRBJ2-2; D call uncertain. Germline loops: CDR1 SQVTM, CDR2 ANQGSEA. The ends were cut back, 6 bases at V and 5 bases at J, with 10 bases in the middle. The length of the CDR3 is 12 residues. The CDR3 DNA reads as TGCAGCGTGGGGATAGGGACCGGGGAGCTGTTTTTT. Translated, it gives CSVGIGTGELFF.

The J gene is TRBJ1-1, the V gene TRBV1. TRBV1 has pseudogene status. This CDR3 has 18 amino acids. This CDR3 is CTSSQDGLRRQKNTEAFF. The CDR3 DNA reads TGCACCAGCAGCCAAGACGGTCTGAGAAGGCAAAAGAACACTGAAGCTTTCTTT.

The chain employs TRBV23-1 and TRBJ1-2, with D maybe TRBD1 (5 bases). TRBV23-1 is an ORF, and what it does is uncertain. Trimming left V 7 bases short and J 2 bases short, with 14 bases between. This CDR3 has 14 residues. The CDR3 region is CASMGGGGNYGYTF. DNA for the CDR3: TGCGCCAGCATGGGAGGTGGGGGGAACTATGGCTACACCTTC.

A few counts support this clone. The CDR3, as DNA: TGTGCCAGCAACAGGGGGCTCGGGGACACCGGGGAGCTGTTTTTT. Protein product: CASNRGLGDTGELFF. The rearrangement joins TRBV6-6 to TRBJ2-2; 9 positions match TRBD1. The V segment lost 7 bases and the J segment 3 bases; nucleotides outside the gene matches: 6. The CDR3 is 15 amino acids. Germline V gene data show CDR1 as MNHNY and CDR2 as SVGAGI (reference sequence).

This rearrangement joins TRBV27 to TRBJ1-2; 8 nucleotides align to TRBD1. The V segment lost 6 bases and the J segment 4 bases; nucleotides outside the gene matches: 13. The length of the CDR3 is 16 residues. Germline CDR1 is MNHEY and CDR2 is SMNVEV (reference sequence). The chain's CDR3 is CASRPSGQGSSYGYTF. The CDR3 nucleotides read TGTGCCAGCAGGCCCTCCGGACAGGGCTCCAGCTATGGCTACACCTTC.

This chain joins TRBV29-1 and TRBJ1-2; perhaps TRBD1 as D (5 bases). This CDR3 has 13 amino acids. Germline CDR1 reads SQVTM; CDR2 reads ANQGSEA. Trimming removed 2 bases from V and 0 bases from J, with 7 bases in between. The CDR3 nucleotides are TGCAGCGTTGAAAAGACAGCTAACTATGGCTACACCTTC. It codes for CSVEKTANYGYTF.

Only a few counts were recorded for this clone. This chain uses TRBV29-1 with TRBJ1-2; no clear D. The CDR3 runs to 13 residues. Germline V CDR1 and CDR2: SQVTM, ANQGSEA. Trimming pared 1 base from V and 4 bases from J, leaving 10 bases between. DNA of the CDR3: TGCAGCGTTGAAGGGGCTGGCATCTATGGCTACACCTTC. Translating it yields CSVEGAGIYGYTF.

This clone was observed a few times. The chain employs TRBV10-3 and TRBJ2-2; D is perhaps TRBD1 or TRBD2 (5 bases each). The CDR3 sequence is 15 residues long. The V end lost 3 bases, the J end lost 1 base, and 9 bases lay between the germline ends. CDR1 ENHRY and CDR2 SYGVKD come from the germline V gene. CDR3 sequence: CAISEGTWNTGELFF. In DNA form, the CDR3 reads TGTGCCATCAGTGAAGGGACCTGGAACACCGGGGAGCTGTTTTTT.

The V call is TRBV7-2, the J call TRBJ1-5; TRBD1 aligns across 10 bases. Per the germline V gene, CDR1 is SGHTA and CDR2 is FQGNSA. The CDR3 length is 14 residues. Trimming at V came to 3 bases and at J to 7 bases, leaving 3 bases not matched to a gene. This CDR3 is CASSLTGGQQPQHF. CDR3 bases: TGTGCCAGCAGCTTGACAGGGGGCCAACAGCCCCAGCATTTT.

The chain uses TRBV30 and TRBJ1-4; 8 positions agree with TRBD1. Germline CDR1 and CDR2: GTSNPN and SVGIG (reference sequence). V dropped 3 bases and J dropped 10; count of bases not matched to a gene: 13. The CDR3 runs 15 residues. Here the CDR3 reads CAWRPTTGGGGKLFF. The CDR3 DNA reads TGTGCCTGGAGGCCTACAACAGGGGGAGGCGGAAAACTGTTTTTT.

The chain employs TRBV4-2 and TRBJ1-1, with D unresolved. Trimming stripped 1 base from V and 4 bases from J, with 19 bases between. The germline CDR1 and CDR2 sequences are LGHNA and YNFKEQ. CDR3 length equals 17 residues. CDR3 bases: TGTGCCAGCAGCCAAGCCCCCCGGGCCCGACGGGGCACTGAAGCTTTCTTT. Amino acids: CASSQAPRARRGTEAFF.

In its sample, this clone ranks as medium-sized. The chain links TRBV18 to TRBJ2-2, with 13 positions matching TRBD2. The CDR3 consists of 16 residues. Germline trimming cut 3 bases from V and 6 bases from J; bases unmatched to any gene: 4. The germline V gene has CDR1 KGHSH and CDR2 LQKENI. For the CDR3, the DNA is TGTGCCAGCTCACCTCTGACTAGCGGGAGGTCCGGGGAGCTGTTTTTT. This sequence encodes CASSPLTSGRSGELFF.

The chain joins TRBV29-1 to TRBJ1-3; 12 nucleotides agree with TRBD1. J gave up 4 bases and V 5 bases, and 6 bases lay outside the gene matches. Looked up from germline, CDR1 is SQVTM and CDR2 is ANQGSEA. The length of the CDR3 is 15 residues. In DNA, the CDR3 is TGCAGCGTTTCGTGGGACAGGGGGCCGGGAAACACCATATATTTT. It translates to CSVSWDRGPGNTIYF.

The V gene is TRBV13, the J gene TRBJ2-3; a possible D gene is TRBD2 (5 bases). Germline CDR1 and CDR2: PRHDT and FYEKMQ (reference sequence). The CDR3 is made up of 15 amino acids. V lost 4 bases and J lost 0, with 11 bases in between. The CDR3 DNA is TGTGCCAGCAGCTGGCTCAGGACTAGCACAGATACGCAGTATTTT. This sequence encodes CASSWLRTSTDTQYF.

J is TRBJ1-4 and V is TRBV19; 7 positions match TRBD1. The germline CDR1 and CDR2 sequences are LNHDA and SQIVND (reference sequence). V lost 3 bases, J lost 8 bases, and 6 bases stayed unmatched. The CDR3 extends over 14 amino acids. CDR3 nucleotide sequence: TGTGCCAGTAGTATCTTGGGACAGAGGGAAAAACTGTTTTTT. Amino acids: CASSILGQREKLFF.

V is TRBV7-9 and J is TRBJ1-2; the D is unclear. Trimming removed 0 bases at V and 8 bases at J, with 10 bases between. Per germline, CDR1 SEHNR and CDR2 FQNEAQ (reference sequence). This CDR3 contains 13 residues. DNA for the CDR3: TGTGCCAGCAGCTTAGCTTATGCCGAGGGCTACACCTTC. It translates to CASSLAYAEGYTF. Full variable domain (missing parts from reference TRBV7-9 and TRBJ1-2): DTGVSQNPRHKITKRGQNVTFRCDPISEHNRLYWYRQTLGQGPEFLTYFQNEAQLEKSRLLSDRFSAERPKGSFSTLEIQRTEQGDSAMYLCASSLAYAEGYTFGSGTRLTVV.

This clone was found a few times. The genes are TRBV4-2 and TRBJ2-7; 14 bases are shared with TRBD2. V was pared by 3 bases and J by 2 bases, with 6 bases of the junction left unmatched. The CDR3 consists of 17 residues. Looked up from germline, CDR1 is LGHNA and CDR2 is YNFKEQ. The DNA for the CDR3 is TGTGCCAGCAGCCATGTTGGGACTAGCGGGAGCACCTACGAGCAGTACTTC. Its protein is CASSHVGTSGSTYEQYF.

The gene calls are TRBV29-1 and TRBJ2-1, with a tentative D call TRBD1 (6 bases). From germline, CDR1 is SQVTM and CDR2 ANQGSEA. CDR3 length: 13 residues. V was pared by 8 bases and J by 3 bases, with 14 bases between. CDR3 region: CSSRKGDYNEQFF. In DNA, the CDR3 is TGCAGCAGCCGGAAGGGGGACTACAATGAGCAGTTCTTC.